This is a list of T cell receptor beta chains from one sample in a study of blood T cells in healthy people across ages. Each CDR3 protein gets one entry after TCRdb re-called the 5' RACE reads with MiXCR. This sample yields 1.5 million or so distinct CDR3 sequences, of which approximately 38% are seen a single time; 7.9% belongs to the top ten. Specimen: blood. These receptors were collected from a woman between 18 and 29 years old in good health. CDR3s include the opening cysteine and the closing phenylalanine or tryptophan. D genes are given only for firm matches. Some rows have no size entry. The others give once, few or many, or a class for an expanded clone.

v_call: TRBV12-3/TRBV12-4; j_call: TRBJ1-5; clone_size: NA; d_call: NA; cdr3_aa: CASVGNSNQPQHF; cdr3_nt: TGTGCCAGCGTGGGGAATAGCAATCAGCCCCAGCATTTT
v_call: TRBV13; j_call: TRBJ2-7; clone_size: NA; d_call: TRBD1; cdr3_aa: CASSFLYGTATYEQYF; cdr3_nt: TGTGCCAGCAGCTTTCTTTATGGGACAGCTACCTACGAGCAGTACTTC
v_call: TRBV5-1; j_call: TRBJ2-3; clone_size: few; d_call: TRBD2; cdr3_aa: CASSSELAGGNTQYF; cdr3_nt: TGCGCCAGCAGCTCCGAACTAGCGGGGGGGAATACGCAGTATTTT
v_call: TRBV5-8; j_call: TRBJ2-7; clone_size: NA; d_call: TRBD2; cdr3_aa: CASSLPREGLALYEQYF; cdr3_nt: TGTGCCAGCAGCTTGCCACGTGAGGGACTAGCACTCTACGAGCAGTACTTC
v_call: TRBV25-1; j_call: TRBJ1-5; clone_size: NA; d_call: TRBD1; cdr3_aa: CASSPTGDNQPQHF; cdr3_nt: TGTGCCAGCAGCCCTACAGGGGACAATCAGCCCCAGCATTTT
v_call: TRBV3-1; j_call: TRBJ2-5; clone_size: NA; d_call: NA; cdr3_aa: CASGGRAQETQYF; cdr3_nt: TGTGCCAGCGGGGGACGAGCCCAAGAGACCCAGTACTTC
v_call: TRBV6-5; j_call: TRBJ2-7; clone_size: NA; d_call: NA; cdr3_aa: CASSYSIVPYEQYF; cdr3_nt: TGTGCCAGCAGTTACTCGATAGTACCCTACGAGCAGTACTTC
v_call: TRBV7-9; j_call: TRBJ1-5; clone_size: NA; d_call: TRBD1; cdr3_aa: CASSEQGAEQPQHF; cdr3_nt: TGTGCCAGCAGCGAGCAGGGGGCGGAGCAGCCCCAGCATTTT
v_call: TRBV2; j_call: TRBJ2-7; clone_size: NA; d_call: NA; cdr3_aa: CASNGNPYEQYF; cdr3_nt: TGTGCCAGCAATGGCAACCCCTACGAGCAGTACTTC
v_call: TRBV6-2/TRBV6-3; j_call: TRBJ1-5; clone_size: few; d_call: TRBD1; cdr3_aa: CASSFQGVPQHF; cdr3_nt: TGTGCCAGCAGTTTCCAGGGGGTGCCCCAGCATTTT
v_call: TRBV12-3/TRBV12-4; j_call: TRBJ2-2; clone_size: NA; d_call: NA; cdr3_aa: CASSSRLNTGELFF; cdr3_nt: TGTGCCAGCAGCTCCCGGCTGAACACCGGGGAGCTGTTTTTT
v_call: TRBV5-6; j_call: TRBJ2-5; clone_size: once; d_call: NA; cdr3_aa: CASSFLWAGQETQYF; cdr3_nt: TGTGCCAGCAGCTTTCTGTGGGCAGGCCAAGAGACCCAGTACTTC
v_call: TRBV2; j_call: TRBJ1-1; clone_size: NA; d_call: TRBD1; cdr3_aa: CASRDRAAPEAFF; cdr3_nt: TGTGCCAGCAGGGACAGGGCTGCCCCTGAAGCTTTCTTT